This T cell receptor beta chain was retrieved from a study of blood T cell repertoires in COVID-19. This table comes from immunoSEQ multiplex PCR, and its TCRdb copy is limited to in-frame clones, with some not included. The sample includes almost 200,000 clones, roughly nine tenths of them seen just once. The count of this clone is one. The source is a woman aged 65 to 85 with acute or convalescent COVID-19. What was sequenced was peripheral blood.

This CDR3 is CASSLARRGWYPEAFF. The DNA of the CDR3 is TGTGCCAGCAGCTTAGCACGGCGCGGGTGGTACCCTGAAGCTTTCTTT. This rearrangement joins TRBV7-8 to TRBJ1-1; D gene ambiguous. The germline CDR1 and CDR2 sequences are SGHVS and FQNEAQ. The CDR3 runs to 16 residues. Trimming pared 0 bases from V and 6 bases from J, leaving 17 bases between.